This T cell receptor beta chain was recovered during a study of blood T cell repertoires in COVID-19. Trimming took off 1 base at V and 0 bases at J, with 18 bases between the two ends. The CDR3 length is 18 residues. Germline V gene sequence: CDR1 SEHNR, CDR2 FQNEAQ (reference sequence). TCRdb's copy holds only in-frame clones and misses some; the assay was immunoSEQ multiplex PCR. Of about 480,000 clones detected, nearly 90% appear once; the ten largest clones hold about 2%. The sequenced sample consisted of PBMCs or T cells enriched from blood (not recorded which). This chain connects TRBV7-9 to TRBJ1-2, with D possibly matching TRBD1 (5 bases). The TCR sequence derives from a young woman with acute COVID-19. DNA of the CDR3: TGTGCCAGCAGCTTAGATGGGGCACGCTCCTCGCCTAACTATGGCTACACCTTC. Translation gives CASSLDGARSSPNYGYTF.